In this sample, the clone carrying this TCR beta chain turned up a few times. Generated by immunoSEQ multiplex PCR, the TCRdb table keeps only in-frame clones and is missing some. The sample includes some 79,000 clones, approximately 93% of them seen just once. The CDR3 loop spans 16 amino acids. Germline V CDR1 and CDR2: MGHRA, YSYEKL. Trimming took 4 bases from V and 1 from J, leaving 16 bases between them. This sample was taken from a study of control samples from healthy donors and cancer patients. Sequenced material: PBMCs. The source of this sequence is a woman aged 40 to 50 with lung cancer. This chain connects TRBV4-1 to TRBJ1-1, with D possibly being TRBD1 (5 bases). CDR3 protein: CASSPSPGASNTEAFF. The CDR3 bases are TGCGCCAGCAGCCCGTCCCCCGGGGCTTCGAACACTGAAGCTTTCTTT.